This T cell receptor (beta chain) was identified in a study of blood T cell repertoires in COVID-19. Clones were read by immunoSEQ multiplex PCR, and TCRdb kept only the in-frame ones, dropping some. The sample records fewer than 300,000 clones, about 85% being singletons. CDR1 SGHRS and CDR2 YFSETQ come from the germline V gene. With 5 bases clipped from V and 2 bases from J, the junction kept 6 bases outside the gene matches. The CDR3 spans 15 residues. This TCR derives from a human donor with COVID-19, enrolled during active disease. The donor label of this sample is uncertain. This chain joins TRBV5-1 and TRBJ2-2; 7 positions agree with TRBD2. Sequencing was done on a sample of peripheral blood. This CDR3 is CASRAGTKNTGELFF. The CDR3 nucleotides are TGCGCCAGCAGGGCCGGGACTAAAAACACCGGGGAGCTGTTTTTT.